The 21 T cell receptor beta chains below all came from one sample that was sequenced in a study of T-cell reconstitution after alpha-beta-depleted transplantation in children. Library preparation (for TCRbeta) was performed with unique molecular identifiers. Each CDR3 protein is one row after TCRdb ran MiXCR on the PCR reads. The top ten clones hold around a third of a sample with 500,000 to 750,000 distinct CDR3 sequences, around 27% of them seen once. This specimen consisted of PBMCs, obtained before TCRalphabeta/CD19-depleted stem cell transplant. The receptors come from a boy under two years old with Wiskott-Aldrich syndrome, due to receive a stem cell transplant.

The chain carries TRBV20-1 and TRBJ2-1; 7 bases are shared with TRBD2. Trimming removed 1 base from V and 5 bases from J; junction bases left unmatched: 5. Germline V lookup: CDR1 DFQATT, CDR2 SNEGSKA (reference sequence). This CDR3 region has 14 residues. This CDR3 is CSARVTSADNEQFF. The CDR3 nucleotides are TGCAGTGCTAGAGTTACTAGCGCCGACAATGAGCAGTTCTTC.

This clonotype was seen more than once but under ten times. V and J are TRBV5-1 and TRBJ2-1; possibly TRBD2 for D (7 bases). V was cut by 3 bases and J by 0 bases, with 16 bases left in between. The germline V gene encodes CDR1 SGHRS and CDR2 YFSETQ. This CDR3 has 17 amino acids. The CDR3 bases are TGCGCCAGCAGCTCCAGGGGAGGGTCGAGCTCCTACAATGAGCAGTTCTTC. It is translated as CASSSRGGSSSYNEQFF.

This clonotype has only a few counts. This rearrangement joins TRBV7-8 to TRBJ2-3; 8 bases are a match to TRBD2. The germline gives CDR1 SGHVS, CDR2 FQNEAQ. The CDR3 is made up of 14 amino acids. J lost 1 base, V lost 5 bases, and 2 bases had no gene match. This CDR3 is CASSVTSGTDTQYF. The CDR3 nucleotides read TGTGCCAGCAGCGTGACTAGCGGCACAGATACGCAGTATTTT.

The chain joins TRBV20-1 to TRBJ2-2, with D tentatively TRBD1 or TRBD2 (7 bases each). Germline V gene data show CDR1 as DFQATT and CDR2 as SNEGSKA (reference sequence). V was trimmed by 2 bases and J by 3 bases, leaving 22 bases between them. CDR3 size: 18 residues. Here the CDR3 reads CSARSRETGKEDTGELFF. DNA of the CDR3: TGCAGTGCTAGATCGCGGGAGACAGGGAAGGAGGACACCGGGGAGCTGTTTTTT.

This clonotype was counted only a few times. The rearrangement links TRBV7-3 to TRBJ1-5; TRBD1 matches at 7 bases. This CDR3 is built from 15 residues. Looked up from germline, CDR1 is SGHTA and CDR2 is FQGTGA. V lost 5 bases, J lost 5 bases, and 9 bases stayed unmatched. CDR3 DNA sequence: TGTGCCAGCAGCCCTAAGAGACAGGGTCATCAGCCCCAGCATTTT. Translation: CASSPKRQGHQPQHF.

The V gene is TRBV25-1, the J gene TRBJ1-6; 8 nucleotides agree with TRBD1. The CDR3 is 16 residues long. Losses at the gene ends were 1 base for V and 8 bases for J; bases not matched to a gene: 7. Germline CDR1 is MGHDK and CDR2 is SYGVNS. This chain's CDR3 is CASSESWTGWDSPLHF. The CDR3 bases are TGTGCCAGCAGTGAATCCTGGACAGGGTGGGATTCACCCCTCCACTTT.

The chain couples TRBV5-1 to TRBJ2-1, with D hard to call. The CDR3 spans 15 residues. In germline, CDR1 is SGHRS, CDR2 YFSETQ. V lost 3 bases to trimming and J lost 8 bases, with 18 bases between them. The CDR3 region is CASSYVASSRDEQFF. The CDR3 DNA is TGCGCCAGCAGCTACGTAGCCTCGAGTCGCGATGAGCAGTTCTTC.

The chain employs TRBV6-2 or TRBV6-3 and TRBJ2-2; 14 bases align to TRBD2. CDR1 and CDR2 from the germline V gene are MNHEY and SVGEGT. Unmatched junction bases numbered 1, after V lost 6 bases and J lost 1 base. The length of the CDR3 is 16 residues. CDR3: CASRGLAGGNTGELFF. The CDR3 region has the DNA TGTGCCAGCAGAGGACTAGCGGGAGGGAACACCGGGGAGCTGTTTTTT.

This clonotype has a handful of counts. The V and J genes are TRBV28 and TRBJ1-1, with D tentatively TRBD1 (5 bases). The CDR3 has 14 residues. V was shortened by 5 bases and J by 4 bases, with 14 bases between the two germline ends. CDR1 MDHEN and CDR2 SYDVKM come from the germline V gene. The CDR3 is CASSRPIRGTEAFF. The CDR3, as DNA: TGTGCCAGCAGTCGCCCTATTAGGGGCACTGAAGCTTTCTTT.

In this sample, this clonotype turned up a few times. This chain links TRBV5-1 with TRBJ1-4; 11 nucleotides align to TRBD1. J was trimmed by 8 bases and V by 0 bases; bases with no gene match: 3. The CDR3 loop spans 15 amino acids. Germline CDR1 SGHRS, CDR2 YFSETQ. In DNA form, the CDR3 reads TGCGCCAGCAGCTTGGCCCGGACAGGGGGCGAAAAACTGTTTTTT. It translates to CASSLARTGGEKLFF.

This clonotype showed up just a few times. As the CDR3 is not closed by the conserved phenylalanine or tryptophan, this likely results from a read error. It is unclear where the CDR3 begins or ends on the DNA, so no DNA is shown, and the CDR3 is as TCRdb lists it. This CDR3 is CASSPPGQRKSFY. This chain joins TRBV28 and TRBJ2-4; the tabulated D call, TRBD1, remains unverified against the DNA. CDR1 and CDR2 from the germline V gene are MDHEN and SYDVKM. The length of the CDR3 is 13 amino acids, counting both ends.

The table lists this clonotype with many counts. The junction departs from germline at one end; a sequencing error may be responsible. The rearrangement links TRBV5-1 to TRBJ2-1, with TRBD2 identical over 11 bases. The CDR3 length is 16 residues. Germline V lookup: CDR1 SGHRS, CDR2 YFSETQ. This chain's CDR3 is CASSSGTSGSYNEQFF. The DNA of the CDR3 is TGTGCCAGCTCATCTGGGACTAGCGGTTCCTACAATGAGCAGTTCTTC.

The chain uses TRBV20-1 and TRBJ2-1; a possible D gene is TRBD1 (5 bases). The V end lost 0 bases, the J end lost 12 bases, and 15 bases lay between the germline ends. Germline V CDR1 and CDR2: DFQATT, SNEGSKA (reference sequence). This CDR3 spans 13 amino acids. The CDR3: CSARDTGQRGQFF. The CDR3, as DNA: TGCAGTGCTAGAGATACTGGGCAAAGGGGGCAGTTCTTC.

The chain combines TRBV5-1 with TRBJ1-2; D is undetermined. V lost 0 bases and J 2 bases, leaving 5 bases between the germline ends. The CDR3 is made up of 13 amino acids. Germline V gene lookup returns CDR1 SGHRS and CDR2 YFSETQ. The CDR3 spells CASSLEWNYGYTF. CDR3 nucleotides: TGCGCCAGCAGCTTGGAGTGGAACTATGGCTACACCTTC.

V and J are TRBV5-1 and TRBJ2-1; 8 bases match TRBD2. The CDR3 consists of 14 residues. CDR1 SGHRS and CDR2 YFSETQ come from the germline V gene. V was clipped by 4 bases and J by 8 bases; unmatched bases: 8. The CDR3 sequence is CASSPGTSRDEQFF. CDR3 nucleotides: TGCGCCAGCAGCCCCGGGACTAGTCGCGATGAGCAGTTCTTC.

This clonotype was seen more than once but under ten times. This CDR3 reads CASSVGGSGSFSDTQYF. The CDR3 nucleotides read TGTGCCAGCAGCGTAGGCGGGAGCGGGAGCTTCTCAGATACGCAGTATTTT. V gene TRBV9 combines with J gene TRBJ2-3, with 8 positions matching TRBD2. Germline lookup yields CDR1 SGDLS and CDR2 YYNGEE. V gave up 0 bases and J gave up 4 bases; unmatched junction bases: 10. The CDR3 loop spans 17 amino acids.

The gene calls are TRBV4-1 and TRBJ2-1; D possibly corresponds to TRBD2 (6 bases). CDR1 and CDR2 from the germline V gene are MGHRA and YSYEKL. V dropped 5 bases and J dropped 4 bases, with 15 bases sitting between them. The CDR3 extends over 15 amino acids. This chain's CDR3 is CASSGLFGGYNEQFF. The CDR3 DNA sequence: TGCGCCAGCAGCGGACTGTTTGGAGGGTACAATGAGCAGTTCTTC.

There are a few counts of this clonotype. This rearrangement joins TRBV24-1 to TRBJ2-1; 14 bases align to TRBD2. The junction had 7 bases not matched to a gene; V was cut back by 4 bases and J by 9 bases. CDR1 and CDR2 (germline): KGHDR, SFDVKD. This CDR3 has 16 residues. CDR3 sequence: CATSDAGTSGSSEQFF. The CDR3 DNA reads as TGTGCCACCAGTGACGCCGGGACTAGCGGGAGTAGTGAGCAGTTCTTC.

The V gene is TRBV5-6, the J gene TRBJ2-5; a weak D match, TRBD2 (5 bases). Trimming removed 4 bases at V and 2 bases at J, with 15 bases between. CDR3 length equals 15 residues. The germline V gene has CDR1 SGHDT and CDR2 YYEEEE. CDR3 sequence (DNA): TGTGCCAGCAGCCAAGGCGGGCCTGCTCAAGAGACCCAGTACTTC. Amino acids: CASSQGGPAQETQYF.

The chain joins TRBV5-1 to TRBJ2-7; TRBD1 matches 7 bases. Trimming removed 3 bases from V and 2 bases from J; junction bases left unmatched: 11. The CDR3 totals 16 residues. Germline V gene data show CDR1 as SGHRS and CDR2 as YFSETQ. CDR3 in amino acids: CASSYSPGQATYEQYF. The CDR3 nucleotides are TGCGCCAGCAGCTATAGCCCCGGACAGGCTACCTACGAGCAGTACTTC.

This clonotype came up a few times. The junction and the germline gene differ at one end; a read error may be behind it. V and J are TRBV18 and TRBJ2-7, with 10 bases lining up with TRBD2. This CDR3 is 16 amino acids long. The germline V gene encodes CDR1 KGHSH and CDR2 LQKENI. The CDR3 DNA reads TGTGCCAGCTCGCCACTTTGGACTAGCGGCTCCTACGAGCAGTACTTC. This codes for CASSPLWTSGSYEQYF. The full variable domain, its missing parts supplied by reference TRBV18 and TRBJ2-7, is NAGVMQNPRHLVRRRGQEARLRCSPMKGHSHVYWYRQLPEEGLKFMVYLQKENIIDESGMPKERFSAEFPKEGPSILRIQQVVRGDSAAYFCASSPLWTSGSYEQYFGPGTRLTVT.